The next 24 T cell receptor beta chains were all read from a single sample in a study of blood T cells in healthy people across ages. Primers used in a second PCR of about 6 to 11 cycles were a sample-barcoded 5' primer and a J-beta primer mix. TCRdb processed the 5' RACE reads anew with MiXCR; each CDR3 protein has one entry. The sample records more than 500,000 distinct CDR3 sequences, about 25% being singletons. Sequenced input: blood. These receptor sequences come from a woman between 65 and 79 years old in good health.

This clonotype appeared a single time. J is TRBJ1-5 and V is TRBV20-1; D remains ambiguous. This CDR3 region has 12 residues. Germline-derived CDR1 and CDR2 are DFQATT and SNEGSKA (reference sequence). The V and J ends lost 0 bases and 7 bases respectively, with 7 bases between them. CDR3: CSAREGPQPQHF. The CDR3 DNA reads TGCAGTGCTAGAGAAGGCCCACAGCCCCAGCATTTT.

A few counts support this clonotype. The V gene is TRBV29-1, the J gene TRBJ2-4; 7 bases map to TRBD2. The CDR3 covers 14 residues. The germline CDR1 and CDR2 sequences are SQVTM and ANQGSEA. V shed 4 bases and J 3 bases; nucleotides not matched to a gene: 6. The CDR3 spells CSVGGGMSKNIQYF. The CDR3 nucleotides read TGCAGCGTTGGCGGGGGAATGAGCAAAAACATTCAGTACTTC.

This clonotype was detected many times. This chain joins TRBV7-2 and TRBJ2-1; D is perhaps TRBD2 (5 bases). Germline V lookup: CDR1 SGHTA, CDR2 FQGNSA. The length of the CDR3 is 14 residues. Trimming took 0 bases from V and 6 from J, leaving 9 bases between them. The chain's CDR3 is CASSLAGGPNEQFF. The CDR3 bases are TGTGCCAGCAGCTTAGCAGGAGGTCCCAATGAGCAGTTCTTC.

This clonotype was picked up a small number of times. The chain carries TRBV6-6 and TRBJ2-1, with 7 bases aligning to TRBD2. Germline CDR1 and CDR2: MNHNY and SVGAGI (reference sequence). V shed 0 bases and J 8 bases; nucleotides not matched to a gene: 4. The CDR3 loop spans 14 amino acids. This CDR3 is CASSYSFSGDEQFF. As DNA, the CDR3 is TGTGCCAGCAGTTACTCGTTCAGCGGGGATGAGCAGTTCTTC.

V usage is TRBV29-1 and J usage is TRBJ1-1, with D perhaps TRBD1 (5 bases). The ends were cut back, 5 bases at V and 1 base at J, with 14 bases in the middle. CDR1 SQVTM and CDR2 ANQGSEA come from the germline V gene. The CDR3 is 14 residues long. The CDR3 region has the DNA TGCAGCGTTCCCCAGGGTAGCGGGAACACTGAAGCTTTCTTT. It yields the protein CSVPQGSGNTEAFF.

This clonotype was seen only once. A much larger clone lies one base from this, so it may be a read error. This CDR3 reads CSARVNGSSSYNEQFF. The CDR3 bases are TGCAGTGCTAGAGTGAACGGATCGAGCTCCTACAATGAGCAGTTCTTC. The genes are TRBV20-1 and TRBJ2-1; D call uncertain. The CDR3 spans 16 residues. Germline V gene sequence: CDR1 DFQATT, CDR2 SNEGSKA (reference sequence). With 1 base removed from V and 0 bases from J, the gap between germline ends came to 13 bases.

This clonotype was detected a few times. The CDR3 coding sequence is TGTGCCAGCAGTGCCGGGACTAGCGGGGGGAGCGATACGCAGTATTTT. Its translation is CASSAGTSGGSDTQYF. The V call is TRBV6-4, the J call TRBJ2-3; 15 bases agree with TRBD2. This CDR3 contains 16 residues. The germline CDR1 and CDR2 sequences are MRHNA and SNTAGT. V lost 4 bases to trimming and J lost 6 bases; unmatched junction nucleotides: 5.

CDR3 residues: CASSRSPYTGTGVGTQYF. For the CDR3, the DNA is TGTGCCAGCAGCCGGTCCCCCTACACCGGGACAGGGGTAGGGACCCAGTACTTC. The J gene is TRBJ2-5, the V gene TRBV7-2, with 10 positions matching TRBD1. The CDR3 has 18 residues. CDR1 SGHTA and CDR2 FQGNSA come from the germline V gene. The V segment lost 5 bases and the J segment 7 bases; nucleotides outside the gene matches: 19.

This chain links TRBV7-2 with TRBJ2-3, with unresolved D. The CDR3 covers 13 residues. V lost 0 bases and J lost 3, with 4 bases in between. Germline-derived CDR1 and CDR2 are SGHTA and FQGNSA. CDR3 sequence (DNA): TGTGCCAGCAGCTTAGCGCGAACAGATACGCAGTATTTT. Protein: CASSLARTDTQYF.

This clonotype showed up just a few times. V usage is TRBV20-1 and J usage is TRBJ1-2, with a tentative D call TRBD1 (6 bases). Germline V gives CDR1 DFQATT, CDR2 SNEGSKA (reference sequence). V lost 1 base, J lost 3 bases, and 15 bases lay in between. This CDR3 has 15 residues. The CDR3 nucleotides are TGCAGTGCTAGAGCAGGGGAACGGGTGGACTATGGCTACACCTTC. It encodes CSARAGERVDYGYTF.

The chain employs TRBV6-2 or TRBV6-3 and TRBJ2-7; 9 nucleotides align to TRBD1. The CDR3 totals 18 residues. The V gene end was trimmed by 2 bases and the J gene end by 3 bases; junction bases not matched to a gene: 14. CDR1 is MNHEY and CDR2 is SVGEGT in the germline V gene. The CDR3 DNA follows: TGTGCCAGCAGTTACGCGGTTGGGACAGGGAAGTGGGACTACGAGCAGTACTTC. Its translation is CASSYAVGTGKWDYEQYF.

This clonotype was observed a handful of times. The J gene is TRBJ1-1, the V gene TRBV7-9; perhaps TRBD1 as D (6 bases). CDR3 length: 12 amino acids. The V end was cut by 5 bases, the J end by 8 bases, with 12 bases between. The germline V gene encodes CDR1 SEHNR and CDR2 FQNEAQ (reference sequence). CDR3 sequence: CASSVQGAEAFF. In nucleotides, the CDR3 is TGTGCCAGCAGCGTACAGGGTGCGGAAGCTTTCTTT.

This clonotype was found a few times. The V gene is TRBV29-1, the J gene TRBJ1-2; 9 bases are shared with TRBD1. This CDR3 is built from 13 residues. The trim removed 6 bases at V and 7 bases at J, leaving 9 bases unmatched. Per the germline V gene, CDR1 is SQVTM and CDR2 is ANQGSEA. The CDR3 bases are TGCAGCGTCAAAGGACAGGGGCCCTCTGGCTACACCTTC. The encoded protein is CSVKGQGPSGYTF.

This chain joins TRBV12-3 or TRBV12-4 and TRBJ1-6; D is perhaps TRBD1 (6 bases). Trimming removed 5 bases from V and 9 bases from J, with 14 bases in between. The CDR3 is made up of 14 amino acids. The CDR3 DNA reads as TGTGCCAGCAGTCGGGAGGGGACAATTTCACCCCTCCACTTT. This translates into CASSREGTISPLHF.

V gene TRBV7-2 combines with J gene TRBJ1-1; 10 bases align to TRBD1. Germline values: CDR1 SGHTA, CDR2 FQGNSA. CDR3 length: 15 residues. The V and J ends lost 4 bases and 1 base, in that order; junction bases with no gene match: 3. CDR3 sequence (DNA): TGTGCCAGCAGCTCGACAGGGGGCGAGAACACTGAAGCTTTCTTT. This codes for CASSSTGGENTEAFF.

The V call is TRBV24-1, the J call TRBJ1-2, with D maybe TRBD1 (5 bases). V lost 4 bases, J lost 4 bases, and 6 bases lay in between. Germline CDR1 is KGHDR and CDR2 is SFDVKD. This CDR3 comprises 12 residues. In nucleotides, the CDR3 is TGTGCCACCAGTGACACAGGCTATGGCTACACCTTC. It yields the protein CATSDTGYGYTF.

This clonotype was picked up a small number of times. The J gene is TRBJ1-1, the V gene TRBV6-6; D remains unclear. The V and J ends lost 2 bases and 11 bases respectively, with 15 bases between them. The CDR3 runs to 13 residues. Germline V gene lookup returns CDR1 MNHNY and CDR2 SVGAGI (reference sequence). The CDR3 is CASSYGLEGSAFF. The CDR3 DNA reads as TGTGCCAGCAGTTACGGATTGGAGGGTAGCGCTTTCTTT.

This clonotype has only a few counts. The chain has TRBV7-3 and TRBJ2-5, with 9 positions matching TRBD1. The J call is uncertain, as TRBJ2-1 better fits the DNA end. The V gene's germline CDR1 is SGHTA and CDR2 FQGTGA. The CDR3 is 17 amino acids. The DNA of the CDR3 is TGTGCCAGCAGCCCGGGACAGGGAGTGGGGCCGACTATGGAGCAGTTCTTC. Amino acid sequence: CASSPGQGVGPTMEQFF.

This clonotype came up a few times. This chain connects TRBV4-3 to TRBJ2-6; D is undetermined. This CDR3 comprises 15 residues. Trimming took off 0 bases at V and 4 bases at J, with 7 bases between the two ends. Germline values: CDR1 LGHNA, CDR2 YSLEER. Here the CDR3 reads CASSQDIPGANVLTF. Written as DNA, the CDR3 is TGCGCCAGCAGCCAAGATATCCCCGGGGCCAACGTCCTGACTTTC.

This chain joins TRBV12-3 or TRBV12-4 and TRBJ1-4, with D maybe TRBD1 (5 bases). The ends were cut back, 9 bases at V and 8 bases at J, with 13 bases in the middle. The CDR3 extends over 12 amino acids. The CDR3 sequence is CASRSEGEKLFF. CDR3 in DNA: TGTGCCAGTCGGTCCGAGGGGGAAAAACTGTTTTTT.

V usage is TRBV6-4 and J usage is TRBJ1-1; maybe TRBD1 (6 bases). This CDR3 region has 15 residues. The germline V gene encodes CDR1 MRHNA and CDR2 SNTAGT. V was cut by 6 bases and J by 3 bases, with 17 bases left in between. This CDR3 is CASSPSPRGYTEAFF. The CDR3 DNA reads as TGTGCCAGCAGCCCCTCCCCTAGGGGGTACACTGAAGCTTTCTTT.

V and J are TRBV7-9 and TRBJ1-5; D unresolved. The CDR3 runs 14 residues. Trimming stripped 6 bases from V and 1 base from J, with 10 bases between. Germline V CDR1 and CDR2: SEHNR, FQNEAQ (reference sequence). CDR3: CASSEKGSNQPQHF. CDR3 DNA: TGTGCCAGCAGTGAGAAGGGAAGCAATCAGCCCCAGCATTTT.

This clonotype has just a few counts. The chain recombines TRBV7-2 with TRBJ2-3, with TRBD2 as a possible D gene (7 bases). The germline CDR1 and CDR2 sequences are SGHTA and FQGNSA. CDR3 length: 16 amino acids. The V and J ends lost 5 bases and 2 bases respectively, with 17 bases between them. Here the CDR3 reads CASSPQGGVITDTQYF. The CDR3 nucleotides are TGTGCCAGCAGCCCCCAAGGGGGGGTCATCACAGATACGCAGTATTTT.

This chain links TRBV6-5 with TRBJ2-5, with D perhaps given as TRBD1 or TRBD2 (5 bases each). Judging by the DNA end, TRBJ2-1 fits better; the J call may be wrong. The CDR3 is made up of 13 amino acids. From germline, CDR1 is MNHEY and CDR2 SVGAGI. The CDR3 loop reads CASRGSVKGEQFF. Written as DNA, the CDR3 is TGTGCCAGCAGAGGTAGCGTAAAGGGGGAGCAGTTCTTC.